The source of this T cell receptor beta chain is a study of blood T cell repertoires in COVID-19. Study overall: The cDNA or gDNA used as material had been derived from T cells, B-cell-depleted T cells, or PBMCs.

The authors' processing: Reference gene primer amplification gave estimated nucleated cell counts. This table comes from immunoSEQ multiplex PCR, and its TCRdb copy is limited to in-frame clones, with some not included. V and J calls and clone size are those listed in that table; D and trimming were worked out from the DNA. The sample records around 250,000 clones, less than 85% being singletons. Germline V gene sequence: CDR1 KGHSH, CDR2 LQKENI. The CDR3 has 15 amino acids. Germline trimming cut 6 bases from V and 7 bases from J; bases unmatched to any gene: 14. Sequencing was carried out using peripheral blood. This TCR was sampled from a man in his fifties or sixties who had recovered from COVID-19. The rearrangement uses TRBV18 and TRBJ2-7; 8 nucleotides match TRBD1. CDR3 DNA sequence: TGTGCCAGCTCCCCCCCTCCGGGACAGGAGGCTGAGCAGTACTTC. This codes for CASSPPPGQEAEQYF.